One sample yielded the 3 T cell receptor beta chains listed below, sequenced in a study of blood T cell repertoires in COVID-19. Sequenced by immunoSEQ multiplex PCR; TCRdb stores in-frame clones only, minus some. The sample consists of about 200,000 clones, around nine tenths of them appearing once. Sequencing used peripheral blood. The receptors originated from a middle-aged man with acute or convalescent COVID-19.

This chain links TRBV2 with TRBJ2-5; 8 positions agree with TRBD1. Losses at the gene ends were 7 bases for V and 2 bases for J; bases not matched to a gene: 3. CDR1 is SNHLY, CDR2 FYNNEI, per germline. The CDR3 is made up of 13 amino acids. This CDR3 reads CASNRDRQETQYF. In nucleotides, the CDR3 is TGTGCCAGCAACCGGGACAGGCAAGAGACCCAGTACTTC.

This sequence joins TRBV19 and TRBJ2-1, with 9 positions matching TRBD2. Germline lookup yields CDR1 LNHDA and CDR2 SQIVND (reference sequence). This CDR3 region has 15 residues. J gave up 7 bases and V 6 bases, and 10 bases lay outside the gene matches. This CDR3 reads CASSFSGSGGNEQFF. The CDR3 region has the DNA TGTGCCAGTAGCTTTAGCGGGAGCGGAGGGAATGAGCAGTTCTTC.

The chain combines TRBV5-1 with TRBJ2-6; no clear D. The CDR3 runs 15 residues. From germline, CDR1 is SGHRS and CDR2 YFSETQ. The V gene lost 4 bases and the J gene lost 2 bases, with 10 bases spanning the gap. In DNA, the CDR3 is TGCGCCAGCAGCAACCGGCAGGCTGGGGCCAACGTCCTGACTTTC. Its protein product is CASSNRQAGANVLTF.